Listed below are T cell receptor beta chains from one sample, sequenced in a study of long-term antiretroviral therapy in people with HIV. Sequencing was performed with immunoSEQ multiplex PCR; in TCRdb, only in-frame clones are kept and a portion is missing. The sample lists about 35,000 clones, 65% to 80% occurring once. Source: unsorted PBMCs, taken 3 years after starting antiretroviral therapy. These receptors were obtained from a man aged 50 or older with HIV. Both conserved end residues are part of each CDR3. The size field is filled for only some rows; it gives once, few, many or a size class.

clone size: -
J gene: TRBJ2-7
V gene: TRBV7-2
CDR3 protein: CASSSGEGGYEQYF

clone size: -
J gene: TRBJ2-7
V gene: TRBV6-5
CDR3 protein: CASSYVLAGARYEQYF

clone size: -
J gene: TRBJ2-1
V gene: TRBV5-1
CDR3 protein: CASSLVLGARYEQFF

clone size: -
J gene: TRBJ2-5
V gene: TRBV27
CDR3 protein: CASSSLAGRGPGETQYF

clone size: -
J gene: TRBJ2-7
V gene: TRBV19
CDR3 protein: CASRRSPGRFYEQYF

clone size: -
J gene: TRBJ1-1
V gene: TRBV27
CDR3 protein: CASRAWTASNTEAFF

clone size: -
J gene: TRBJ2-2
V gene: TRBV7-2
CDR3 protein: CASSSNRGNTGELFF

clone size: -
J gene: TRBJ1-3
V gene: TRBV5-6
CDR3 protein: CASSRRQGGNTIYF

clone size: few
J gene: TRBJ2-7
V gene: TRBV6-5
CDR3 protein: CASSYVLGTYEQYF

clone size: -
J gene: TRBJ1-3
V gene: TRBV9
CDR3 protein: CASSFQVYGNTIYF

clone size: -
J gene: TRBJ2-7
V gene: TRBV27
CDR3 protein: CASSADRYEQYF

clone size: -
J gene: TRBJ1-1
V gene: TRBV4-1
CDR3 protein: CASSRTLGQGGTEAFF

clone size: -
J gene: TRBJ2-7
V gene: TRBV6-5
CDR3 protein: CASSYEGGPNSYEQYF

clone size: -
J gene: TRBJ2-7
V gene: TRBV7-9
CDR3 protein: CASSSGLASNEQYF

clone size: -
J gene: TRBJ2-2
V gene: TRBV18
CDR3 protein: CASSVASTGELFF

clone size: -
J gene: TRBJ2-5
V gene: TRBV4-3
CDR3 protein: CASSQGLTGGQETQYF

clone size: -
J gene: TRBJ1-5
V gene: TRBV7-8
CDR3 protein: CASSLGLTEDQPQHF

clone size: -
J gene: TRBJ1-2
V gene: TRBV28
CDR3 protein: CASSRAYTNGYTF

clone size: -
J gene: TRBJ2-7
V gene: TRBV19
CDR3 protein: CASSIDTQDEQYF

clone size: once
J gene: TRBJ2-7
V gene: TRBV18
CDR3 protein: CASSPGGQTTYEQYF

clone size: few
J gene: TRBJ2-2
V gene: TRBV2
CDR3 protein: CASSDRPTGELFF

clone size: -
J gene: TRBJ2-5
V gene: TRBV9
CDR3 protein: CASSVTGSSETQYF

clone size: -
J gene: TRBJ2-7
V gene: TRBV19
CDR3 protein: CASSIASSYEQYF

clone size: -
J gene: TRBJ1-3
V gene: TRBV28
CDR3 protein: CASSTQTGGSGNTIYF

clone size: -
J gene: TRBJ2-7
V gene: TRBV5-1
CDR3 protein: CASSLASGSYEQYF

clone size: -
J gene: TRBJ2-3
V gene: TRBV5-1
CDR3 protein: CASSLDGGLAGVSDTQYF

clone size: -
J gene: TRBJ1-1
V gene: TRBV19
CDR3 protein: CASRLRGMNTEAFF

clone size: few
J gene: TRBJ1-2
V gene: TRBV28
CDR3 protein: CASSSLFTNYGYTF

clone size: -
J gene: TRBJ2-7
V gene: TRBV10-3
CDR3 protein: CAISEWDSEQYF

clone size: -
J gene: TRBJ2-3
V gene: TRBV27
CDR3 protein: CASSFLQGLGQYF

clone size: -
J gene: TRBJ1-3
V gene: TRBV6-1
CDR3 protein: CASKVWGAGNTIYF

clone size: -
J gene: TRBJ2-1
V gene: TRBV7-2
CDR3 protein: CASSSGTSVYNEQFF

clone size: once
J gene: TRBJ1-4
V gene: TRBV29-1
CDR3 protein: CSVTTGLTNEKLFF

clone size: once
J gene: TRBJ1-1
V gene: TRBV6-5
CDR3 protein: CASSYSAGRTEAFF

clone size: few
J gene: TRBJ2-2
V gene: TRBV2
CDR3 protein: CASSTASLGGGELFF

clone size: -
J gene: TRBJ1-2
V gene: TRBV6-5
CDR3 protein: CASSYDRTGYTF

clone size: -
J gene: TRBJ2-5
V gene: TRBV19
CDR3 protein: CASQPGLAAGEETQYF